The rows below give T cell receptor beta chains drawn from one sample of a study of blood T cell repertoires in COVID-19. The assay was immunoSEQ multiplex PCR, and TCRdb's table has in-frame clones only and misses some. In the table there are 260,000 or so clones, over 70% of which are singletons. The source material was peripheral blood. The receptors shown here come from a human donor in a cohort sampled during active COVID-19. The CDR3 runs from the conserved cysteine through the conserved F or W. Fields, in order: V gene, clone size, J gene, D gene, CDR3 protein, CDR3 DNA. D genes are given only for firm matches. Not every row has a clone size; where given, it reads once, few, many or a size class.

V: TRBV6-5
size: -
J: TRBJ2-5
D: -
CDR3: CASQGRAGKETQYF
DNA: TGTGCCAGCCAGGGCAGGGCGGGGAAAGAGACCCAGTACTTC

V: TRBV25-1
size: -
J: TRBJ1-4
D: -
CDR3: CASSELVGGKLFF
DNA: TGTGCCAGCAGTGAATTAGTGGGGGGAAAACTGTTTTTT

V: TRBV2
size: -
J: TRBJ2-5
D: TRBD2
CDR3: CASSRTRSGGYNLYF
DNA: TGTGCCAGCAGTAGGACTCGGAGCGGGGGGTACAATTTGTACTTC

V: TRBV5-1
size: -
J: TRBJ2-1
D: TRBD2
CDR3: CASSPGLAGLRAPEQFF
DNA: TGCGCCAGCAGCCCGGGACTAGCGGGACTTCGGGCACCTGAGCAGTTCTTC

V: TRBV19
size: -
J: TRBJ1-4
D: TRBD1
CDR3: CASSIWQGVVIEKLFF
DNA: TGTGCCAGTAGTATTTGGCAGGGGGTAGTTATTGAAAAACTGTTTTTT

V: TRBV19
size: -
J: TRBJ1-6
D: -
CDR3: CASTRTGFGNSPLHF
DNA: TGTGCCAGTACTCGGACGGGGTTTGGGAATTCACCCCTCCACTTT

V: TRBV6-5
size: -
J: TRBJ1-1
D: -
CDR3: CASSYSLQSEAFF
DNA: TGTGCCAGCAGTTACTCGTTGCAGTCAGAAGCTTTCTTT

V: TRBV5-1
size: -
J: TRBJ2-5
D: -
CDR3: CASSLGSQGKETQYF
DNA: TGCGCCAGCAGCTTGGGATCTCAGGGAAAAGAGACCCAGTACTTC

V: TRBV24-1
size: -
J: TRBJ2-1
D: -
CDR3: CATSDVSNSYNEQFF
DNA: TGTGCCACCAGTGATGTGTCTAACTCCTACAATGAGCAGTTCTTC

V: TRBV28
size: -
J: TRBJ1-1
D: -
CDR3: CASSPPRTEAFF
DNA: TGTGCCAGCAGTCCCCCTCGCACTGAAGCTTTCTTT

V: TRBV12-3/TRBV12-4
size: -
J: TRBJ2-7
D: -
CDR3: CASSLGGHHEQYF
DNA: TGTGCCAGCAGTTTGGGGGGGCACCACGAGCAGTACTTC

V: TRBV7-3
size: -
J: TRBJ2-7
D: TRBD2
CDR3: CASSLGVSGKGYEQYF
DNA: TGTGCCAGCAGCTTGGGCGTTAGCGGGAAGGGCTACGAGCAGTACTTC

V: TRBV6-5
size: -
J: TRBJ1-4
D: -
CDR3: CASSSSATNEKLFF
DNA: TGTGCCAGCAGTTCGTCTGCAACTAATGAAAAACTGTTTTTT

V: TRBV5-1
size: -
J: TRBJ1-2
D: -
CDR3: CASSLEGRGYNGYTF
DNA: TGCGCCAGCAGCTTGGAGGGGCGGGGGTATAATGGCTACACCTTC

V: TRBV12-3/TRBV12-4
size: -
J: TRBJ1-1
D: -
CDR3: CASSLWGETEAFF
DNA: TGTGCCAGCAGTTTATGGGGGGAGACTGAAGCTTTCTTT

V: TRBV7-7
size: -
J: TRBJ2-1
D: -
CDR3: CASSLGQYNEQFF
DNA: TGTGCTAGCAGCTTGGGGCAGTACAATGAGCAGTTCTTC

V: TRBV9
size: once
J: TRBJ1-5
D: -
CDR3: CASSVAGDNQPQHF
DNA: TGTGCCAGCAGCGTAGCCGGGGACAATCAGCCCCAGCATTTT

V: TRBV5-4
size: -
J: TRBJ2-1
D: TRBD2
CDR3: CASSPTLAGSSYNEQFF
DNA: TGTGCCAGCAGCCCCACCCTAGCGGGATCCTCCTACAATGAGCAGTTCTTC

V: TRBV18
size: -
J: TRBJ1-5
D: -
CDR3: CASSPLENQPQHF
DNA: TGTGCCAGCTCACCACTGGAGAATCAGCCCCAGCATTTT

V: TRBV7-9
size: -
J: TRBJ2-7
D: TRBD2
CDR3: CASSSYGLAGRAHLYEQYF
DNA: TGTGCCAGCAGCTCCTATGGACTAGCGGGTAGGGCCCACCTTTACGAGCAGTACTTC

V: TRBV2
size: -
J: TRBJ1-3
D: -
CDR3: CASSETLTGSGNTIYF
DNA: TGTGCCAGCAGTGAAACTTTAACGGGGTCTGGAAACACCATATATTTT

V: TRBV18
size: once
J: TRBJ2-5
D: TRBD1
CDR3: CASSPRWGPTGNLLETQYF
DNA: TGTGCCAGCTCACCGAGGTGGGGGCCGACAGGGAACCTCTTGGAGACCCAGTACTTC